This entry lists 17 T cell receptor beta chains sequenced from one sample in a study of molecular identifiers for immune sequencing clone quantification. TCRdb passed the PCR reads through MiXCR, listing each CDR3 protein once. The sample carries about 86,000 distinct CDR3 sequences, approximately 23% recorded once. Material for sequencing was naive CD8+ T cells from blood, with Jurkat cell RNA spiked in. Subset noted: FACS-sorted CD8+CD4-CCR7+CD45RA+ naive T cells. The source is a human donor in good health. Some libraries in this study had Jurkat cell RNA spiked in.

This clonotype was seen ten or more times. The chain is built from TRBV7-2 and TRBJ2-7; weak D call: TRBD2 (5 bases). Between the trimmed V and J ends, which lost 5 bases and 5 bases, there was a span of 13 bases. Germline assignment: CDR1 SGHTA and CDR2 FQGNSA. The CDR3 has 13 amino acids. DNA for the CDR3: TGTGCCAGCAGCACCGCCACGGGGAACGAGCAGTACTTC. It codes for CASSTATGNEQYF. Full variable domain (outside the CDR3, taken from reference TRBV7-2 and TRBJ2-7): GAGVSQSPSNKVTEKGKDVELRCDPISGHTALYWYRQSLGQGLEFLIYFQGNSAPDKSGLPSDRFSAERTGGSVSTLTIQRTQQEDSAVYLCASSTATGNEQYFGPGTRLTVT.

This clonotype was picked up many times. CDR3 sequence (DNA): TGCGCCAGCAGCCAAGAGGACAGGGCCGGCGGCTACACCTTC. It encodes CASSQEDRAGGYTF. V gene TRBV4-3 combines with J gene TRBJ1-2; 8 bases agree with TRBD1. Germline loops: CDR1 LGHNA, CDR2 YSLEER. V shed 0 bases and J 8 bases; nucleotides not matched to a gene: 5. CDR3 length equals 14 residues.

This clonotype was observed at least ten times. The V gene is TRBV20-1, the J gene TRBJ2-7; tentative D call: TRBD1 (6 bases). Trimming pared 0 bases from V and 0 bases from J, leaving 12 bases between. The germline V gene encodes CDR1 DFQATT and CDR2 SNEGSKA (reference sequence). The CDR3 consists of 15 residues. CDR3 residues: CSAREFGTSSYEQYF. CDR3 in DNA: TGCAGTGCTAGAGAATTCGGGACAAGCTCCTACGAGCAGTACTTC.

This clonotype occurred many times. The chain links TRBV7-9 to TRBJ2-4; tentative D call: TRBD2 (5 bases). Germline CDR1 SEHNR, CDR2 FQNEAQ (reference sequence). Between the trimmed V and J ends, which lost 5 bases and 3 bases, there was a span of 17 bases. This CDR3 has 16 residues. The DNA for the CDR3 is TGTGCCAGCAGCCGGAGGACGGGCGGTGACAAAAACATTCAGTACTTC. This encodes CASSRRTGGDKNIQYF.

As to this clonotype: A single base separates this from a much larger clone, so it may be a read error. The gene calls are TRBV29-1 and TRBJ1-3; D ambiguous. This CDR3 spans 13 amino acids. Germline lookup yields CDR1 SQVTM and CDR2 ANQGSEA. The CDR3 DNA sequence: TGCAGCGTTGAGGTGAACTCTGGAGACACCATATATTTT. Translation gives CSVEVNSGDTIYF.

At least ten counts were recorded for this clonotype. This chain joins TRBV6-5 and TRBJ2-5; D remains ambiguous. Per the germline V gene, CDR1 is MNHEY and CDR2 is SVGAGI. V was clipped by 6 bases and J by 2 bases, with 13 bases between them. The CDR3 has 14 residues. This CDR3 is CASRPFRVQETQYF. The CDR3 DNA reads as TGTGCCAGCAGACCTTTTCGGGTTCAAGAGACCCAGTACTTC.

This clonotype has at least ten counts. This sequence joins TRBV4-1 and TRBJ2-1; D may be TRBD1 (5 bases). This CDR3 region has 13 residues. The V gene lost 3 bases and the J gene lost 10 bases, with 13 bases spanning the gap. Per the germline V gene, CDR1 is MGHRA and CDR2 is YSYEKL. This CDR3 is CASSQPVGPEQFF. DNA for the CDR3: TGCGCCAGCAGCCAGCCCGTGGGGCCCGAGCAGTTCTTC.

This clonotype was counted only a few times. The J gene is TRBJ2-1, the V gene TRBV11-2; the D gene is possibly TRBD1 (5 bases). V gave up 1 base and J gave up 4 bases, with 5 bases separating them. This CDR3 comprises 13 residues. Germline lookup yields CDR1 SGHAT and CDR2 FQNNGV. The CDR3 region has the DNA TGTGCCAGCAGCTTAGCAGGGTACAATGAGCAGTTCTTC. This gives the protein CASSLAGYNEQFF.

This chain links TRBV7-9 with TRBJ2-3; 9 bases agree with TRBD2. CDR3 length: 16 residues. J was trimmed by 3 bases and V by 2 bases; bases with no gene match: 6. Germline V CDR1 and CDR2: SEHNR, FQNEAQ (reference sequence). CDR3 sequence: CASSLSVREGTDTQYF. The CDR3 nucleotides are TGTGCCAGCAGCTTAAGTGTGCGGGAGGGTACAGATACGCAGTATTTT.

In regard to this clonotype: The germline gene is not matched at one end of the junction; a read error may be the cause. The CDR3 is CASSQLGRQYQATPYF. In DNA form, the CDR3 reads TGCGCCAGCAGCCAACTGGGACGGCAGTACCAAGCGACCCCGTACTTC. The chain carries TRBV4-1 and TRBJ2-5; D is possibly TRBD1 or TRBD2 (5 bases each). In germline, CDR1 is MGHRA, CDR2 YSYEKL. CDR3 length equals 16 residues.

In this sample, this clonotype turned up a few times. The CDR3 DNA follows: TGTGCCAGTAGCCGCGCATCAACTAATGAAAAACTGTTTTTT. Protein product: CASSRASTNEKLFF. The chain has TRBV19 and TRBJ1-4; D unclear. CDR3 length equals 14 residues. Germline CDR1 and CDR2: LNHDA and SQIVND (reference sequence). The germline V and J ends were trimmed by 6 bases and 0 bases, with 8 bases remaining between them.

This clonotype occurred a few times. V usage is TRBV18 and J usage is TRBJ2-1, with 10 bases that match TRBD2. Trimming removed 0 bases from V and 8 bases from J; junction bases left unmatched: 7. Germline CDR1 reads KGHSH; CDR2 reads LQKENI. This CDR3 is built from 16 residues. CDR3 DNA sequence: TGTGCCAGCTCACCACCGGCTAGCGGGGGCTGGGATGAGCAGTTCTTC. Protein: CASSPPASGGWDEQFF.

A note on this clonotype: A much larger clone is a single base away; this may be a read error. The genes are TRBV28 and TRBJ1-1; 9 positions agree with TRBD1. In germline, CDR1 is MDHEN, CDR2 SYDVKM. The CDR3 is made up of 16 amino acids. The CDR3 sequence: CASSQTGGPMNTKAFF. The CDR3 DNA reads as TGTGCCAGCAGCCAGACAGGGGGACCGATGAACACTAAAGCTTTCTTT.

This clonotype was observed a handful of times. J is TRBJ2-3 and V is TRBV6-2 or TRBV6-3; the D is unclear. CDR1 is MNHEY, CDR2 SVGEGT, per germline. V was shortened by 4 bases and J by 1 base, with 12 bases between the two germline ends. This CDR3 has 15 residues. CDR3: CASSFLGQGTDTQYF. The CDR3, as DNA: TGTGCCAGCAGTTTTCTAGGGCAAGGCACAGATACGCAGTATTTT.

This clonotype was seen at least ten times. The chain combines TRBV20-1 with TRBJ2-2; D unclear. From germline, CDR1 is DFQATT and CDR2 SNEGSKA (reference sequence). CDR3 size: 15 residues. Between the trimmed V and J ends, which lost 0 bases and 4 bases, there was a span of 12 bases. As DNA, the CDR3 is TGCAGTGCTAGAGACTACCTTGGCGGCACCGGGGAGCTGTTTTTT. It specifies CSARDYLGGTGELFF.

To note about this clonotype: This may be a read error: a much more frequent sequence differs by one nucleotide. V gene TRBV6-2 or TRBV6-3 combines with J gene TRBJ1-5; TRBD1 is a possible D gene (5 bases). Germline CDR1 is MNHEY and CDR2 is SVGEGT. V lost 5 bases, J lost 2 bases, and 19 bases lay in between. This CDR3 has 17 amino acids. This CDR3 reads CASSTGTDDRGNQPQHF. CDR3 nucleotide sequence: TGTGCCAGCAGTACTGGGACGGACGATCGGGGCAATCAGCCCCAGCATTTT.

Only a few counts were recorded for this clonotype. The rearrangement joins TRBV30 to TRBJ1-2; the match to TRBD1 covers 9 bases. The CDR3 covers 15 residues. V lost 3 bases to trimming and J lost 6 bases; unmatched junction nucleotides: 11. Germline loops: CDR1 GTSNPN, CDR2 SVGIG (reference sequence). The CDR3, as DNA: TGTGCCTGGAGAGATACATGGGACAGGGAGAATGGCTACACCTTC. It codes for CAWRDTWDRENGYTF. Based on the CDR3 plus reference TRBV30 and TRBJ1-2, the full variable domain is SQTIHQWPATLVQPVGSPLSLECTVEGTSNPNLYWYRQAAGRGLQLLFYSVGIGQISSEVPQNLSASRPQDRQFILSSKKLLLSDSGFYLCAWRDTWDRENGYTFGSGTRLTVV.